This T cell receptor (beta chain) was recovered during a study of T cell responses to AZD1222 COVID-19 vaccine. As to this clone: Its cognate antigen is unknown.

Overall study results and limits: Donors were largely white British and mainly female; clonal diversity was possibly underestimated. Per reports, nearly half of all spike-specific TCRs target regions that are unmutated in variants. Only a handful of AZD1222 recipients were seropositive at baseline.

Repertoires were generated with immunoSEQ multiplex PCR, while TCRdb's copy carries only in-frame clones and drops some. This sample has approximately 89,000 clones, with 75% to 95% found just once. In germline, CDR1 is LGHDT, CDR2 YNNKEL (reference sequence). Trimming left V 1 base short and J 5 bases short, with 14 bases between. The CDR3 sequence is 16 residues long. This TCR was recovered from an adult who received the AZD1222 COVID-19 vaccine. The V call is TRBV3-1 (or the pseudogene TRBV3-2), the J call TRBJ1-4, with a weak D call TRBD1 (5 bases). The sequencing here drew on peripheral blood, taken 28 days after the second AZD1222 dose. The CDR3 DNA reads as TGTGCCAGCAGCCAAGTAGGGTCAGGGAGGAATGAAAAACTGTTTTTT. Encoded protein: CASSQVGSGRNEKLFF.